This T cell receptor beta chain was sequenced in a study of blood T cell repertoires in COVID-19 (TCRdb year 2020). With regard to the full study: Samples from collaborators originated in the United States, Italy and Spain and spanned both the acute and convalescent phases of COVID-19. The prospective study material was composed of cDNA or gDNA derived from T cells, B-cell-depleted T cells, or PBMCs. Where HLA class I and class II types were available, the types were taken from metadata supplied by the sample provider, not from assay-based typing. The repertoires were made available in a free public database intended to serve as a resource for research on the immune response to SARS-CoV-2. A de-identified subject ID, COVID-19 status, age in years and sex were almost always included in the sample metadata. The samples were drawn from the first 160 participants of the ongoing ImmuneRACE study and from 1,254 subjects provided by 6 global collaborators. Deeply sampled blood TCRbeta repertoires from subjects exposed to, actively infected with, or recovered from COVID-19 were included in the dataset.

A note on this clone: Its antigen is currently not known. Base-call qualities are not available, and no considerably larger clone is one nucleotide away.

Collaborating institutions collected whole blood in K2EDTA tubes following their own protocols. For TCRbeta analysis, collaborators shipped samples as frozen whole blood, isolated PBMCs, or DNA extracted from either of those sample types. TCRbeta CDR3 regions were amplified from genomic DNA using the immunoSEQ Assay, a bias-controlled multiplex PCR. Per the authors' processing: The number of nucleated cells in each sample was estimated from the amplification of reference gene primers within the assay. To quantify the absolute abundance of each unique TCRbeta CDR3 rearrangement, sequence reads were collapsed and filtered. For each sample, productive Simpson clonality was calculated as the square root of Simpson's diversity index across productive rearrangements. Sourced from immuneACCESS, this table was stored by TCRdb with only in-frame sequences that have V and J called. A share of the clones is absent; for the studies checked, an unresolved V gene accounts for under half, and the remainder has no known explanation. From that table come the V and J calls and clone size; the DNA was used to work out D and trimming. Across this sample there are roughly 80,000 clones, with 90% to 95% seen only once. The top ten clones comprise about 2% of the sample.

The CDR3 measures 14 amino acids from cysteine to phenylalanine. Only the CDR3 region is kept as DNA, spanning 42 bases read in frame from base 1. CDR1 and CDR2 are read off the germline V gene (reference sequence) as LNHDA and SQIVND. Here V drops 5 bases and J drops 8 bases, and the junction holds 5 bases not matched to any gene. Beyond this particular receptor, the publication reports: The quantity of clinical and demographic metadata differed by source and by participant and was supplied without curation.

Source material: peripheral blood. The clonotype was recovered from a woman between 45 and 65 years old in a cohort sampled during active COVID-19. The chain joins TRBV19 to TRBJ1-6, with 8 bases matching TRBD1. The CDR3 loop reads CASSSTGGYSPLHF. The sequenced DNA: TGTGCCAGTAGTTCTACAGGGGGATATTCACCCCTCCACTTT.